What follows are 8 T cell receptor beta chains derived from one specimen sequenced in a study of identical twins. MiXCR was run by TCRdb on the 5' RACE reads, yielding one entry per CDR3 protein. The sample has fewer than 500,000 distinct CDR3 sequences; approximately 24% are singletons. This same sample was also taken into another study, of T cells expressing NK-cell markers.

The sample was CD4+ T cells sorted from blood. Source of these receptors: a young woman in good health.

This clonotype has a count of ten or more. The V gene is TRBV20-1, the J gene TRBJ2-7; TRBD1 or TRBD2 may be the D gene (5 bases each). V lost 6 bases and J 4 bases, leaving 10 bases between the germline ends. The length of the CDR3 is 11 residues. The V gene's germline CDR1 is DFQATT and CDR2 SNEGSKA (reference sequence). The CDR3 nucleotides read TGCAGTGCAGGGGACCGGTACGAGCAGTACTTC. Translated, it gives CSAGDRYEQYF.

V gene TRBV2 combines with J gene TRBJ2-1; maybe TRBD1 (5 bases). The CDR3 runs to 15 residues. V lost 3 bases and J lost 4, with 13 bases in between. Germline assignment: CDR1 SNHLY and CDR2 FYNNEI. The CDR3 DNA is TGTGCCAGCAGTGATTCTCTCCCAGGGTACAATGAGCAGTTCTTC. Residues: CASSDSLPGYNEQFF.

In this sample, this clonotype turned up once. The chain couples TRBV20-1 to TRBJ2-1; TRBD2 agrees at 8 bases. This CDR3 region has 15 residues. The germline V gene encodes CDR1 DFQATT and CDR2 SNEGSKA (reference sequence). Trimming at V came to 6 bases and at J to 6 bases, leaving 13 bases not matched to a gene. The CDR3 here is CSAKTSAGWSNEQFF. In DNA, the CDR3 is TGCAGTGCGAAGACTAGCGCGGGATGGAGCAATGAGCAGTTCTTC.

This clonotype has just a few counts. The chain couples TRBV10-3 to TRBJ1-1; 10 bases map to TRBD1. The CDR3 is 14 residues long. V dropped 7 bases and J dropped 1; count of bases not matched to a gene: 3. The germline CDR1 and CDR2 sequences are ENHRY and SYGVKD. The chain's CDR3 is CAITRTGGNTEAFF. The CDR3 DNA sequence: TGTGCCATCACCCGGACAGGGGGGAACACTGAAGCTTTCTTT.

The gene calls are TRBV29-1 and TRBJ2-7; D is possibly TRBD2 (6 bases). V lost 6 bases to trimming and J lost 7 bases, with 22 bases between them. Germline CDR1 SQVTM, CDR2 ANQGSEA. The CDR3 covers 14 residues. The CDR3 DNA follows: TGCAGCGTCCGGGGCAGCGGACTAAATCGGGAGCAGTACTTC. This translates into CSVRGSGLNREQYF.

This rearrangement joins TRBV12-3 or TRBV12-4 to TRBJ1-2, with 7 bases matching TRBD1. This CDR3 spans 14 amino acids. V shed 5 bases and J 3 bases; nucleotides not matched to a gene: 6. This chain's CDR3 is CASSRRTGDYGYTF. Written as DNA, the CDR3 is TGTGCCAGCAGTCGCCGAACAGGGGACTATGGCTACACCTTC.

The chain joins TRBV25-1 to TRBJ2-1, with 11 bases fitting TRBD2. In germline, CDR1 is MGHDK, CDR2 SYGVNS. The trim removed 2 bases at V and 8 bases at J, leaving 5 bases unmatched. This CDR3 is 15 amino acids long. The DNA of the CDR3 is TGTGCCAGCAGTGAAACTAGCGGGAGTGACGATGAGCAGTTCTTC. As protein: CASSETSGSDDEQFF.

This clonotype was counted a few times. V is TRBV20-1 and J is TRBJ2-1; 7 bases fit TRBD2. V lost 2 bases to trimming and J lost 4 bases; unmatched junction nucleotides: 11. Looked up from germline, CDR1 is DFQATT and CDR2 is SNEGSKA (reference sequence). The CDR3 is 16 residues long. The CDR3: CSARLTRGLPYNEQFF. CDR3 bases: TGCAGTGCTAGACTAACACGGGGACTACCTTACAATGAGCAGTTCTTC.